The clone carrying this T cell receptor (beta chain) has at least ten counts. The antigen is undetermined. The sample comes from a study of T-cell reconstitution after alpha-beta-depleted transplantation in children. Study-level points and caveats: The study traced high day-60 TCRbeta diversity in some patients to surviving recipient T cells and thymic progenitors. One year post-transplant, T-cell counts and diversity were largely derived from T cells produced anew. Several hundred expanded graft clones reportedly gave rise to the alpha-beta T cells present about two months after transplant.

A TCRbeta library incorporating unique molecular identifiers was prepared. TCRdb itself ran the PCR reads through MiXCR, one entry per CDR3 protein. The sample has over 200,000 distinct CDR3 sequences; roughly 11% are singletons. Deletions cut 5 bases from V and 6 bases from J, with 8 bases between. This CDR3 has 11 amino acids. Germline assignment: CDR1 SNHLY and CDR2 FYNNEI. The V call is TRBV2, the J call TRBJ2-7; no reliable D call. The clonotype comes from a child under two years old with acute myeloid leukemia, due to receive a stem cell transplant. This material consisted of PBMCs, taken before TCRalphabeta/CD19-depleted stem cell transplant. The DNA of the CDR3 is TGTGCCAGCAGTTCCCGGCGCGAGCAGTACTTC. It encodes CASSSRREQYF.